This is a list of T cell receptor beta chains from one sample in a study of shared T cell receptors in the human thymus. TCRdb's table, derived via immunoSEQ multiplex PCR, lists solely in-frame clones and lacks some. The table records 700,000 to 750,000 clones, around 85% of them present only once. These data were likewise used in another study, on human thymus T cells.

Sequencing input: thymocytes. These receptors were collected from a girl in the first two years of life with a congenital heart defect. CDR3s include the opening cysteine and the closing phenylalanine or tryptophan.

V gene	J gene	CDR3 length	CDR3 protein
TRBV4-1	TRBJ1-4	15	CASSQVNRGNEKLFF
TRBV4-2	TRBJ1-6	17	CASSYGGLLGLSSPLHF
TRBV2	TRBJ2-1	14	CASNLGQGWNEQFF
TRBV5-1	TRBJ2-5	17	CASSPETSGGPPETQYF
TRBV6-1	TRBJ1-3	14	CASSLQGAGNTIYF
TRBV5-4	TRBJ2-1	18	CASSLEILTGKSYNEQFF
TRBV30	TRBJ1-1	17	CAWSVQRTGGMNTEAFF
TRBV5-8	TRBJ1-1	15	CASSLEGQGKTEAFF
TRBV28	TRBJ2-3	14	CASFPRACTDTQYF
TRBV19	TRBJ1-4	15	CASNPPGALNEKLFF
TRBV6-4	TRBJ2-1	16	CASSDADRSSYNEQFF
TRBV7-9	TRBJ2-2	14	CAPVLQGSTGELFF
TRBV2	.	15	CASSPRTGLLYEQYF
TRBV6-5	TRBJ1-5	13	CASSYRRNQPQHF
TRBV5-1	TRBJ1-2	15	CASSWDPGTGNGYTF
TRBV6-6	TRBJ2-2	13	CASSYEPYGELFF
TRBV27	TRBJ2-7	15	CASSPLPVSDNEQYF
TRBV19	TRBJ1-5	15	CASSSRDRDVQPQHF
TRBV7-2	TRBJ1-2	15	CASSLSPGTDYGYTF
TRBV15	TRBJ1-2	18	CATSEPQDREPLNYGYTF
TRBV5-1	TRBJ1-6	15	CASTHGQTYNSPLHF
TRBV4-3	TRBJ2-7	16	CASSQDLTGYTYEQYF
TRBV6-1	TRBJ1-1	13	CASTWQGTTEAFF
TRBV5-1	TRBJ2-1	18	CASSRPGPDRGPYNEQFF
TRBV9	TRBJ2-1	17	CASSAPAKRGVYNEQFF
TRBV27	TRBJ2-3	9	CASSPQRSF
TRBV5-1	TRBJ1-5	17	CASSPGDPQVWDQPQHF
TRBV9	TRBJ2-7	16	CASSATRLAGAVEQYF
TRBV5-1	TRBJ2-3	15	CASSNRTGNTDTQYF
TRBV7-9	TRBJ2-7	15	CASSFIGGSSYEQYF
TRBV10-3	TRBJ2-7	18	CAISDPLLGQGSSYEQYF
TRBV5-1	TRBJ1-6	14	CASSLGQGISPLHF
TRBV28	TRBJ1-2	14	CASSHWRQGHGYTF